This TCR beta chain was sequenced in a study of blood T cell repertoires in COVID-19. Study summary: The United States, Italy and Spain supplied acute and convalescent COVID-19 samples.

This clone appeared once. Trimming removed 3 bases from V and 7 bases from J; junction bases left unmatched: 9. The CDR3 length is 14 residues. Germline-derived CDR1 and CDR2 are SGHTS and YDEGEE. Source study methods: How many nucleated cells were present was estimated from reference gene primer amplification. TCRdb keeps only in-frame clones here, not all; method: immunoSEQ multiplex PCR. That table gives V, J and clone size, and the DNA gave D and trimming. The sample lists about 210,000 clones, roughly nine tenths seen once, with 0.72% in the top ten. The sequencing input was peripheral blood. J is TRBJ2-5 and V is TRBV5-8; 7 nucleotides align to TRBD1. This clonotype was sampled from a middle-aged man with acute or convalescent COVID-19. CDR3 bases: TGTGCCAGCAGCTCCGGACAGGTCGCGTCGACCCAGTACTTC. Translating it yields CASSSGQVASTQYF.